These 19 T cell receptor beta chains originate from one sample sequenced in a study of blood T cell repertoires in COVID-19. The repertoire was sequenced with immunoSEQ multiplex PCR; TCRdb's copy has only in-frame clones and lacks some. Among fewer than 300,000 clones listed, more than 80% were seen once. What was sequenced was PBMCs or T cells enriched from blood (not recorded which). The receptors were sampled from a woman in her thirties who had recovered from COVID-19.

V gene TRBV7-2 combines with J gene TRBJ2-1, with 12 bases that match TRBD2. The CDR3 is 18 amino acids. J gave up 0 bases and V 4 bases, and 7 bases lay outside the gene matches. Germline CDR1 and CDR2: SGHTA and FQGNSA. CDR3 in amino acids: CASSSDTSGRSSYNEQFF. In nucleotides, the CDR3 is TGTGCCAGCAGCTCAGACACTAGCGGGAGGTCCTCCTACAATGAGCAGTTCTTC.

In this sample, this clone turned up once. This chain uses TRBV15 with TRBJ2-7; the D is unclear. V gave up 1 base and J gave up 0 bases, with 4 bases separating them. CDR1 and CDR2 from the germline V gene are LNHNV and YYDKDF (reference sequence). This CDR3 has 13 residues. CDR3 protein: CATSRATSYEQYF. The CDR3, as DNA: TGTGCCACCAGCAGAGCTACCTCCTACGAGCAGTACTTC.

The chain uses TRBV15 and TRBJ2-1; D is possibly TRBD2 (6 bases). V was clipped by 6 bases and J by 0 bases, with 9 bases between them. Germline V gives CDR1 LNHNV, CDR2 YYDKDF (reference sequence). The CDR3 contains 14 residues. For the CDR3, the DNA is TGTGCCACCAGTGGCGGGGACTCCTACAATGAGCAGTTCTTC. Amino acid sequence: CATSGGDSYNEQFF.

The chain carries TRBV5-1 and TRBJ1-2, with a tentative D call TRBD1 (5 bases). CDR3 length: 13 residues. Trimming cost V 4 bases and J 5 bases, with 12 bases left between them. CDR1 and CDR2 from the germline V gene are SGHRS and YFSETQ. The CDR3 nucleotides are TGCGCCAGCAGCCCCGACGGGGGGTATGGCTACACCTTC. Translating it yields CASSPDGGYGYTF.

The V gene is TRBV19, the J gene TRBJ1-1, with a tentative D call TRBD1 (6 bases). The CDR3 sequence is 12 residues long. The germline V gene has CDR1 LNHDA and CDR2 SQIVND (reference sequence). V was clipped by 4 bases and J by 4 bases, with 7 bases between them. CDR3 region: CASSSRGTEAFF. CDR3 sequence (DNA): TGTGCCAGTAGTAGCAGGGGCACTGAAGCTTTCTTT.

This sequence joins TRBV19 and TRBJ2-2, with TRBD2 identical over 8 bases. CDR1 is LNHDA and CDR2 is SQIVND in the germline V gene (reference sequence). The J segment lost 0 bases and the V segment lost 4 bases, leaving 4 bases of the junction unmatched. The CDR3 length is 16 residues. As DNA, the CDR3 is TGTGCCAGTAGTACACTAGCGGTTTCGAACACCGGGGAGCTGTTTTTT. The encoded protein is CASSTLAVSNTGELFF.

The chain joins TRBV7-2 to TRBJ1-5; TRBD1 might be the D (6 bases). There are 16 residues in the CDR3. Trimming removed 3 bases at V and 2 bases at J, with 14 bases between. Per germline, CDR1 SGHTA and CDR2 FQGNSA. The CDR3 sequence is CASSLARGAGNQPQHF. CDR3 DNA: TGTGCCAGCAGCTTGGCGCGGGGGGCGGGCAATCAGCCCCAGCATTTT.

The rearrangement uses TRBV7-2 and TRBJ1-2, with D perhaps matching TRBD1 (5 bases). The CDR3 runs 17 residues. Trimming shortened V by 1 base and J by 5 bases, and 20 bases separated the two germline ends. From germline, CDR1 is SGHTA and CDR2 FQGNSA. CDR3 protein: CASSLVGGGVGVYGYTF. For the CDR3, the DNA is TGTGCCAGCAGCTTAGTAGGCGGGGGGGTTGGGGTATATGGCTACACCTTC.

The genes are TRBV19 and TRBJ2-2, with D possibly TRBD2 on 6 matching bases. This CDR3 comprises 17 residues. Germline V gene lookup returns CDR1 LNHDA and CDR2 SQIVND (reference sequence). Trimming left V 9 bases short and J 7 bases short, with 27 bases between. In DNA, the CDR3 is TGTGCCAGCAACCGCCTGGGGCGGGACGGAAGGGGCGGGGAGCTGTTTTTT. It encodes CASNRLGRDGRGGELFF.

This chain uses TRBV30 with TRBJ1-4; D gene ambiguous. Germline CDR1 GTSNPN, CDR2 SVGIG (reference sequence). The V and J ends lost 5 bases and 10 bases respectively, with 8 bases between them. There are 10 residues in the CDR3. This CDR3 reads CAWGLGKLFF. CDR3 nucleotides: TGTGCCTGGGGCCTCGGAAAACTGTTTTTT.

This chain uses TRBV28 with TRBJ2-3, with TRBD2 matching over 14 bases. V was pared by 5 bases and J by 6 bases, with 13 bases of the junction left unmatched. This CDR3 has 18 residues. CDR1 and CDR2 (germline): MDHEN, SYDVKM. The CDR3 spells CASSPRGGLAGVSDTQYF. The CDR3 DNA follows: TGTGCCAGCAGTCCGAGGGGGGGACTAGCGGGAGTGAGTGATACGCAGTATTTT. The full variable domain, in which reference TRBV28 and TRBJ2-3 provide the parts outside the CDR3, is DVKVTQSSRYLVKRTGEKVFLECVQDMDHENMFWYRQDPGLGLRLIYFSYDVKMKEKGDIPEGYSVSREKKERFSLILESASTNQTSMYLCASSPRGGLAGVSDTQYFGPGTRLTVL.

The rearrangement uses TRBV2 and TRBJ2-5; D not certain. The CDR3 has 11 amino acids. Trimming pared 5 bases from V and 3 bases from J, leaving 4 bases between. Germline V lookup: CDR1 SNHLY, CDR2 FYNNEI. For the CDR3, the DNA is TGTGCCAGCAGTCCGGAAGAGACCCAGTACTTC. Encoded protein: CASSPEETQYF. Looking up the rest from reference TRBV2 and TRBJ2-5 gives the full variable domain: EPEVTQTPSHQVTQMGQEVILRCVPISNHLYFYWYRQILGQKVEFLVSFYNNEISEKSEIFDDQFSVERPDGSNFTLKIRSTKLEDSAMYFCASSPEETQYFGPGTRLLVL.

The chain carries TRBV9 and TRBJ2-7; 7 bases fit TRBD1. Germline-derived CDR1 and CDR2 are SGDLS and YYNGEE. The CDR3 sequence is 15 residues long. The J segment lost 5 bases and the V segment lost 2 bases, leaving 10 bases of the junction unmatched. The CDR3 coding sequence is TGTGCCAGCAGCGTCTCAATACAGGGGACCCACGAGCAGTACTTC. This gives the protein CASSVSIQGTHEQYF.

This rearrangement joins TRBV28 to TRBJ2-3; D might be TRBD1 (5 bases). The V and J ends lost 1 base and 4 bases respectively, with 18 bases between them. Germline loops: CDR1 MDHEN, CDR2 SYDVKM. The length of the CDR3 is 17 residues. The CDR3 sequence: CASSLFYGRGTADTQYF. As DNA, the CDR3 is TGTGCCAGCAGTTTATTTTACGGTAGGGGTACCGCAGATACGCAGTATTTT.

This chain links TRBV21-1 with TRBJ2-5; the table's D call TRBD2 went unverified against the DNA. TRBV21-1 corresponds to a pseudogene. The CDR3 runs to 14 residues. CDR3 bases: TGTGCCAGCAGCCGAGATGGTGAAGAAGAGACCCAGTACTTC. This sequence encodes CASSRDGEEETQYF.

The chain joins TRBV4-3 to TRBJ2-1; 9 bases fit TRBD2. The CDR3 is 18 residues long. Germline V gene lookup returns CDR1 LGHNA and CDR2 YSLEER. The J segment lost 3 bases and the V segment lost 1 base, leaving 10 bases of the junction unmatched. Written as DNA, the CDR3 is TGCGCCAGCAGCCAAGGAGGACCCGGGACTAGCAGCTACAATGAGCAGTTCTTC. Protein: CASSQGGPGTSSYNEQFF.

The gene calls are TRBV28 and TRBJ1-2; no clear D gene. This CDR3 contains 14 residues. Germline V CDR1 and CDR2: MDHEN, SYDVKM. V was shortened by 2 bases and J by 4 bases, with 11 bases between the two germline ends. CDR3 DNA sequence: TGTGCCAGCAGTTTAAAACCATCGGGCTATGGCTACACCTTC. It translates to CASSLKPSGYGYTF.

As regards this clone: At one boundary the junction diverges from the germline segment, which might be a read error. This chain links TRBV28 with TRBJ2-7, with 10 bases aligning to TRBD1. This CDR3 contains 13 residues. From germline, CDR1 is MDHEN and CDR2 SYDVKM. CDR3 nucleotides: TGTGCCAGCAGCCCTTTGGGGCTCGGACAGGGGGAGTTC. It encodes CASSPLGLGQGEF.

The chain employs TRBV5-1 and TRBJ2-7; D uncertain. Trimming took off 5 bases at V and 2 bases at J, with 17 bases between the two ends. This CDR3 spans 15 amino acids. Germline assignment: CDR1 SGHRS and CDR2 YFSETQ. CDR3 loop: CASSSNPISTYEQYF. DNA of the CDR3: TGCGCCAGCAGTAGTAACCCCATAAGCACCTACGAGCAGTACTTC.